This is a list of T cell receptor beta chains from one sample in a study of blood T cells in healthy people across ages. TCRdb reprocessed the 5' RACE reads with MiXCR, giving one entry per CDR3 protein. The repertoire includes fewer than 1,000,000 distinct CDR3 sequences, under 45% of them detected once, and about a fifth sits in the top ten. Sequenced input: blood. These receptor sequences come from a man aged 60 to 69 in good health. Each CDR3 is given with its conserved first and last residue. Each record gives: J gene, V gene, D gene, clone size, CDR3 protein, CDR3 DNA. A D gene is named only where the DNA matches it firmly. Some rows mark clone size as missing; the rest say once, few, many or name a class of expanded clone.

TRBJ2-5 TRBV20-1 . few CSARLGAEETQYF TGCAGTGCTAGACTCGGGGCCGAAGAGACCCAGTACTTC
TRBJ1-1 TRBV11-3 TRBD1 . CASSSYRGNVEAFF TGTGCCAGCAGCTCCTACAGGGGAAATGTTGAAGCTTTCTTT
TRBJ1-1 TRBV6-2/TRBV6-3 . . CASSPWGREFEAFF TGTGCCAGCAGTCCCTGGGGCAGGGAGTTTGAAGCTTTCTTT
TRBJ2-5 TRBV5-5 . few CASSRLSTPGETQYF TGTGCCAGCAGCCGTTTGTCGACCCCCGGGGAGACCCAGTACTTC
TRBJ2-5 TRBV5-6 . . CASSRHIEQYF TGTGCCAGCAGCAGACATATTGAGCAGTACTTC
TRBJ2-1 TRBV7-2 . . CASSLLAGTLYNEQFF TGTGCCAGCAGCTTGTTGGCGGGGACGCTCTACAATGAGCAGTTCTTC
TRBJ2-4 TRBV12-5 . . CASGLEGLAKNIQYF TGTGCTAGTGGTTTGGAGGGGCTAGCCAAAAACATTCAGTACTTC
TRBJ2-7 TRBV20-1 . . CSAAADEQYF TGCAGCGCAGCGGCGGACGAGCAGTACTTC
TRBJ1-2 TRBV29-1 . . CSVIPRVDYGHTF TGCAGCGTAATCCCCAGGGTAGACTATGGCCACACCTTC
TRBJ1-5 TRBV7-9 . . CASSSGRGENQPQHF TGTGCCAGCAGCTCTGGCCGGGGAGAGAATCAGCCCCAGCATTTT
TRBJ2-5 TRBV4-3 TRBD1 . CASSQVPGQPEPETQYF TGCGCCAGCAGCCAAGTCCCGGGACAGCCCGAACCAGAGACCCAGTACTTC
TRBJ1-2 TRBV6-5 . few CASSYTQQGWSGYTF TGTGCCAGCAGTTACACACAACAGGGTTGGAGCGGCTACACCTTC
TRBJ2-1 TRBV27 . . CASSSLLGIHNEQFF TGTGCCAGCAGTTCTCTCCTAGGGATACACAATGAGCAGTTCTTC
TRBJ2-1 TRBV20-1 . . CSARAVTSYGEQFF TGCAGTGCCAGAGCGGTGACATCCTACGGTGAGCAGTTCTTC
TRBJ1-2 TRBV6-5 . . CASRQGHGYTF TGTGCCAGCAGGCAGGGGCATGGCTACACCTTC
TRBJ1-2 TRBV30 . few CAWRTPGHNYYGYTF TGTGCCTGGCGGACTCCGGGACACAATTACTATGGCTACACCTTC
TRBJ1-1 TRBV20-1 . . CSPGTSSGMNTEAFF TGCAGTCCGGGCACCTCAAGTGGGATGAACACTGAAGCTTTCTTT
TRBJ2-1 TRBV7-2 . few CASSLVTGIEQFF TGTGCCAGCAGCTTAGTAACGGGCATCGAGCAGTTCTTC
TRBJ1-2 TRBV9 . few CASSLRGEGKYGYTF TGTGCCAGCAGCTTGAGGGGGGAGGGGAAATATGGCTACACCTTC
TRBJ2-3 TRBV5-1 TRBD1 . CASSAKTGLTDTQYF TGCGCCAGCAGCGCGAAGACAGGGCTCACAGATACGCAGTATTTT
TRBJ2-7 TRBV29-1 . . CSVDTYPEQYF TGCAGCGTTGATACCTACCCTGAGCAGTACTTC
TRBJ1-1 TRBV11-3 . . CASSLAGGATEAFF TGTGCCAGCAGCTTAGCAGGAGGGGCCACTGAAGCTTTCTTT
TRBJ2-4 TRBV19 TRBD1 . CASSKDPTGVKNIQYF TGTGCCAGTAGTAAGGATCCGACAGGGGTCAAAAACATTCAGTACTTC
TRBJ2-7 TRBV6-5 . . CASHQAAGEQYF TGTGCCAGCCACCAGGCTGCTGGGGAGCAGTACTTC
TRBJ1-2 TRBV20-1 TRBD1 many CSASGDRGSVGYTF TGCAGTGCTAGTGGCGACAGGGGGTCGGTCGGCTACACCTTC
TRBJ1-5 TRBV20-1 . few CSASDSNQPQHF TGCAGTGCTAGTGATAGCAATCAGCCCCAGCATTTT
TRBJ2-1 TRBV15 . . CATSRGLGRAMSSYNEQFF TGTGCCACCAGCAGAGGTCTCGGTCGGGCGATGAGCTCCTACAATGAGCAGTTCTTC
TRBJ1-2 TRBV2 . few CASSTGGYYGYTF TGTGCCAGCAGCACGGGGGGCTACTATGGCTACACCTTC
TRBJ2-1 TRBV20-1 TRBD1 few CSADREAQFF TGCAGTGCGGACAGGGAAGCGCAGTTCTTC
TRBJ1-2 TRBV6-5 TRBD1 . CASSYSWTGVNYGYTF TGTGCCAGCAGTTACTCCTGGACAGGGGTGAACTATGGCTACACCTTC
TRBJ2-4 TRBV6-5 TRBD2 . CASSYGATGGQYF TGTGCCAGCAGTTACGGGGCTACCGGGGGGCAGTACTTC